This TCR beta chain was sequenced in a study of OX40 agonist ivuxolimab in advanced cancers. Germline-derived CDR1 and CDR2 are SGDLS and YYNGEE. Trimming at V came to 4 bases and at J to 1 base, leaving 3 bases not matched to a gene. The CDR3 extends over 14 amino acids. This clone appeared a few times. The antigen is unknown. The study, taken as a whole, reports: There was clonal expansion of CD4+ and CD8+ blood T cells by week 6 at 0.1 to 3.0 mg/kg. Determination of antigen specificity was not performed for the expanded peripheral T cells.

Method: immunoSEQ multiplex PCR; TCRdb's copy keeps in-frame clones and lacks some. The sample has 70,000 to 85,000 clones; around 85% are singletons. The receptor was derived from an adult with an advanced solid tumor such as melanoma, head and neck, liver or kidney cancer. The specimen comprised CD4+ or CD8+ T cells sorted from blood, sampled in a trial of the OX40 agonist ivuxolimab. The chain carries TRBV9 and TRBJ2-7, with 9 bases identical to TRBD2. Written as DNA, the CDR3 is TGTGCCAGCAGCCCCGGACTAGCGTCCTACGAGCAGTACTTC. It translates to CASSPGLASYEQYF.